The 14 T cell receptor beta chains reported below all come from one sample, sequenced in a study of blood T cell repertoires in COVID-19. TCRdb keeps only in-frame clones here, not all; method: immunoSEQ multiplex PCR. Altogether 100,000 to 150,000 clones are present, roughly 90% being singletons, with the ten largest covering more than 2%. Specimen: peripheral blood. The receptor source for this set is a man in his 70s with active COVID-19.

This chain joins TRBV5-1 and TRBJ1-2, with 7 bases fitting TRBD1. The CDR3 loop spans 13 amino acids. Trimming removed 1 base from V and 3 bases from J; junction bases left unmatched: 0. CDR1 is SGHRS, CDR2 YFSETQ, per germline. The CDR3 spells CASSLTGDYGYTF. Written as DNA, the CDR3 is TGCGCCAGCAGCTTGACAGGGGACTATGGCTACACCTTC.

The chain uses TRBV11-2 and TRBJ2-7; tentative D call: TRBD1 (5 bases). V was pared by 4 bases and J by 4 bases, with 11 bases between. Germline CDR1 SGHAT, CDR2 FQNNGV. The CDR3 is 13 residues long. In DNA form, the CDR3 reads TGTGCCAGCAGCTCTGCCGACAGATACGAGCAGTACTTC. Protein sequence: CASSSADRYEQYF.

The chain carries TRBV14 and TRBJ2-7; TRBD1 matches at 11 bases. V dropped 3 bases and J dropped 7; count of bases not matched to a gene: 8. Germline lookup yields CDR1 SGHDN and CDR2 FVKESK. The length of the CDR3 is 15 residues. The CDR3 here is CASSQAGTGGREQYF. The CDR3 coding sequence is TGTGCCAGCAGCCAGGCTGGGACAGGGGGGAGAGAGCAGTACTTC.

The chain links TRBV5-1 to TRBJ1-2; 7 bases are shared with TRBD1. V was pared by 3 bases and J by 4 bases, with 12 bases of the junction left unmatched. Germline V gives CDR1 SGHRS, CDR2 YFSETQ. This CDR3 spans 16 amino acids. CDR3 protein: CASSSSTGLVGYGYTF. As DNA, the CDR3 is TGCGCCAGCAGCTCTTCGACAGGGCTGGTAGGCTATGGCTACACCTTC.

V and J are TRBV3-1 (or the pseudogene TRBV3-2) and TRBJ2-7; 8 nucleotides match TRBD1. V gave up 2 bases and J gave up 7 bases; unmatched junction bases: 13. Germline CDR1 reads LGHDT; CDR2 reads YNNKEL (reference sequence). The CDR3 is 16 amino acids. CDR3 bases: TGTGCCAGCAGCCAATATCTGGACAGGGCCTCGCAGGAGCAGTACTTC. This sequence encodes CASSQYLDRASQEQYF.

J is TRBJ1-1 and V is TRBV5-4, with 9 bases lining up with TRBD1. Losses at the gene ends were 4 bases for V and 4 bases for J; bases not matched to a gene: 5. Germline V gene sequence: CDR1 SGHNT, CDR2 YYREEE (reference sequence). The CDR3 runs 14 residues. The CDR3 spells CASSPTGGITEAFF. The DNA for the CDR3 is TGTGCCAGCAGCCCGACAGGGGGTATCACTGAAGCTTTCTTT.

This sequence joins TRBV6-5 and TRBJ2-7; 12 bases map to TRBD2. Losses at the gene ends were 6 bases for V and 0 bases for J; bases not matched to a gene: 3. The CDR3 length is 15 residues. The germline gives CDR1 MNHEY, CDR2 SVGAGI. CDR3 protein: CASRRTSGVSYEQYF. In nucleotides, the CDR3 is TGTGCCAGCAGACGGACTAGCGGGGTCTCCTACGAGCAGTACTTC.

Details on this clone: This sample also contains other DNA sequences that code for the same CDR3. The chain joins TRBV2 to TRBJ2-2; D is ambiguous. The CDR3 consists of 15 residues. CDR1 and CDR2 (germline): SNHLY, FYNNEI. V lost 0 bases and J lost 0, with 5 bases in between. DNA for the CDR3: TGTGCCAGCAGTGAAGCGCCAGCGAACACCGGGGAGCTGTTTTTT. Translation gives CASSEAPANTGELFF.

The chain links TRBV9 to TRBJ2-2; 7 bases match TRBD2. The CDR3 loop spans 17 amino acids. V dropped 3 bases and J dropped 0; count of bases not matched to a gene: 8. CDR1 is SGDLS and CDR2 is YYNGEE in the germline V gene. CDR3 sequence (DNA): TGTGCCAGCAGCGCCACGCTAGCGGCCGCGAACACCGGGGAGCTGTTTTTT. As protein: CASSATLAAANTGELFF.

DNA for the CDR3: TGTGCCAGCAGTTCCGTCCTAACCCCCTCCTACGAGCAGTACTTC. Its protein is CASSSVLTPSYEQYF. This chain joins TRBV27 and TRBJ2-7, with unresolved D. CDR1 is MNHEY and CDR2 is SMNVEV in the germline V gene (reference sequence). CDR3 length: 15 amino acids. The ends were cut back, 4 bases at V and 0 bases at J, with 13 bases in the middle.

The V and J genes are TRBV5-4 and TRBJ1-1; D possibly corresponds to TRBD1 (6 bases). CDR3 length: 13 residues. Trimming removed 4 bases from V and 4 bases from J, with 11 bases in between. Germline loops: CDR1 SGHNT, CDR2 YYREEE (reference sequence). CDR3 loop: CASSATGITEAFF. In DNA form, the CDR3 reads TGTGCCAGCAGCGCCACAGGGATCACTGAAGCTTTCTTT. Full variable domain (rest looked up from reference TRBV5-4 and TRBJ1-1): ETGVTQSPTHLIKTRGQQVTLRCSSQSGHNTVSWYQQALGQGPQFIFQYYREEENGRGNFPPRFSGLQFPNYSSELNVNALELDDSALYLCASSATGITEAFFGQGTRLTVV.

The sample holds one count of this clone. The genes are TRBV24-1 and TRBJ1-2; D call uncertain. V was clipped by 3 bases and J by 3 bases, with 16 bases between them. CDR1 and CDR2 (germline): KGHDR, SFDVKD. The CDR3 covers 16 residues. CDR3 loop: CATSDPSAVEYYGYTF. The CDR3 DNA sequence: TGTGCCACCAGTGATCCCAGTGCGGTAGAATACTATGGCTACACCTTC.

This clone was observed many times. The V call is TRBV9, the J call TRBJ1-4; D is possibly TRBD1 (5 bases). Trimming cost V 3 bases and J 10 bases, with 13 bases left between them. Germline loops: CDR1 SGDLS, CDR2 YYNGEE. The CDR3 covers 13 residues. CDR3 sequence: CASSAGGSGKLFF. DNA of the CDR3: TGTGCCAGCAGCGCCGGGGGGAGCGGAAAACTGTTTTTT.

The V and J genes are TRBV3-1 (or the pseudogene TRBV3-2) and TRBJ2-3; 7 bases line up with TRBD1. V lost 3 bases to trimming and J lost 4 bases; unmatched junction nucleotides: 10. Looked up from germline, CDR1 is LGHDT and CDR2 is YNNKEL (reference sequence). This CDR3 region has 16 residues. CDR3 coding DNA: TGTGCCAGCAGCCACTTACAGGGGATAGGGCCAGATACGCAGTATTTT. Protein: CASSHLQGIGPDTQYF.